These 15 T cell receptor beta chains came from one sample sequenced in a study of T cell changes during pregnancy in multiple sclerosis. Measured with immunoSEQ multiplex PCR; TCRdb has only the in-frame clones, and not every one. The top ten clones hold 2.5% of a sample with over 60,000 clones, around 96% of them seen once. The sample in question was CD8+ T cells from peripheral blood mononuclear cells, obtained after pregnancy. The receptors were gathered from a female donor with multiple sclerosis, enrolled in a pregnancy study.

This chain uses TRBV18 with TRBJ1-2, with a weak D call TRBD1 (6 bases). Germline assignment: CDR1 KGHSH and CDR2 LQKENI. The CDR3 contains 10 residues. V lost 10 bases and J lost 8, with 11 bases in between. The CDR3 loop reads CANGQRGYTF. CDR3 nucleotide sequence: TGTGCCAACGGACAGAGAGGCTACACCTTC.

The chain has TRBV28 and TRBJ2-1, with TRBD2 matching over 7 bases. Germline trimming cut 7 bases from V and 0 bases from J; bases unmatched to any gene: 6. The CDR3 extends over 15 amino acids. Germline lookup yields CDR1 MDHEN and CDR2 SYDVKM. CDR3 in amino acids: CASTFRDYSYNEQFF. CDR3 in DNA: TGTGCCAGCACATTCCGGGACTACTCCTACAATGAGCAGTTCTTC.

The rearrangement links TRBV29-1 to TRBJ2-7; D not certain. Trimming removed 6 bases from V and 7 bases from J, with 10 bases in between. The CDR3 is 10 amino acids. The germline V gene encodes CDR1 SQVTM and CDR2 ANQGSEA. The DNA for the CDR3 is TGCAGCGTCTGGGCCGAAGAGCAGTACTTC. This encodes CSVWAEEQYF.

This clone is medium-sized. The V and J genes are TRBV5-4 and TRBJ2-6; tentatively, D is TRBD1 (6 bases). The length of the CDR3 is 17 residues. Germline assignment: CDR1 SGHNT and CDR2 YYREEE (reference sequence). V dropped 4 bases and J dropped 5 bases, with 19 bases sitting between them. The chain's CDR3 is CASSVTMTGQRANVLTF. The CDR3 nucleotides are TGTGCCAGCAGCGTAACTATGACAGGCCAGAGGGCCAACGTCCTGACTTTC.

The sample holds one count of this clone. The chain carries TRBV5-5 and TRBJ1-1, with TRBD1 matching over 10 bases. This CDR3 contains 17 residues. Germline loops: CDR1 SGHKS, CDR2 YYEKEE (reference sequence). The trim removed 4 bases at V and 0 bases at J, leaving 9 bases unmatched. The CDR3 coding sequence is TGTGCCAGCAGCGAAGGGACAGGGGTGGACATGAACACTGAAGCTTTCTTT. Translating it yields CASSEGTGVDMNTEAFF.

The chain combines TRBV6-5 with TRBJ2-5, with a tentative D call TRBD2 (5 bases). The J call may be incorrect, as the DNA end agrees better with TRBJ2-7. There are 15 residues in the CDR3. Germline values: CDR1 MNHEY, CDR2 SVGAGI. CDR3 sequence: CASSYSIAGVYEQYF. The CDR3 DNA reads TGTGCCAGCAGTTACTCGATAGCCGGGGTGTACGAGCAGTACTTC.

This clone turned up a few times. The chain has TRBV9 and TRBJ1-1; D call uncertain. The CDR3 is 12 amino acids. The ends were cut back, 3 bases at V and 0 bases at J, with 3 bases in the middle. Germline CDR1 reads SGDLS; CDR2 reads YYNGEE. The DNA of the CDR3 is TGTGCCAGCAGCGCTATGAACACTGAAGCTTTCTTT. Translating it yields CASSAMNTEAFF.

On this clone itself: At one boundary the junction diverges from the germline segment, which might be a read error. This chain connects TRBV28 to TRBJ1-1; unclear D gene. This CDR3 comprises 13 residues. CDR1 is MDHEN, CDR2 SYDVKM, per germline. CDR3: CASSLGSRTDAFF. The CDR3 DNA follows: TGTGCCAGCAGTTTAGGCTCTAGGACTGACGCTTTCTTT.

This sequence joins TRBV6-1 and TRBJ1-4; D may be TRBD1 (6 bases). This CDR3 region has 15 residues. Per the germline V gene, CDR1 is MNHNS and CDR2 is SASEGT. V lost 4 bases and J 3 bases, leaving 12 bases between the germline ends. Here the CDR3 reads CASSGPQGPNEKLFF. DNA of the CDR3: TGTGCCAGCAGTGGACCACAGGGACCTAATGAAAAACTGTTTTTT.

This sequence joins TRBV7-8 and TRBJ2-5, with 14 bases that match TRBD2. Germline V gene sequence: CDR1 SGHVS, CDR2 FQNEAQ. This CDR3 region has 17 residues. Germline trimming cut 4 bases from V and 4 bases from J; bases unmatched to any gene: 8. The CDR3 is CASSWTPGTSGRETQYF. The CDR3 nucleotides are TGTGCCAGCAGCTGGACTCCCGGGACTAGCGGGAGAGAGACCCAGTACTTC.

The rearrangement links TRBV27 to TRBJ2-1, with 9 bases that match TRBD2. CDR1 is MNHEY and CDR2 is SMNVEV in the germline V gene (reference sequence). Germline trimming cut 6 bases from V and 8 bases from J; bases unmatched to any gene: 11. The CDR3 extends over 15 amino acids. The CDR3 loop is CASSRSLAGWYEQFF. The CDR3, as DNA: TGTGCCAGCAGCAGGTCCCTAGCGGGATGGTATGAGCAGTTCTTC.

The chain carries TRBV7-8 and TRBJ2-7, with D maybe TRBD1 (8 bases). In germline, CDR1 is SGHVS, CDR2 FQNEAQ. The V and J ends lost 5 bases and 3 bases respectively, with 20 bases between them. The length of the CDR3 is 16 residues. CDR3 protein: CASSVQQGEGFYEQYF. The CDR3 DNA sequence: TGTGCCAGCAGCGTACAACAGGGGGAGGGGTTCTACGAGCAGTACTTC.

The chain combines TRBV11-2 with TRBJ2-3; weak D call: TRBD2 (5 bases). Per the germline V gene, CDR1 is SGHAT and CDR2 is FQNNGV. This CDR3 comprises 12 residues. V dropped 4 bases and J dropped 6 bases, with 8 bases sitting between them. CDR3 DNA sequence: TGTGCCAGCAGCTACTTAGCGGATACGCAGTATTTT. It is translated as CASSYLADTQYF.

The V gene is TRBV23-1, the J gene TRBJ2-6, with a weak D call TRBD2 (5 bases). TRBV23-1 is an ORF for which the function is uncertain. V was clipped by 10 bases and J by 5 bases, with 15 bases between them. The CDR3 spans 14 residues. CDR3 nucleotide sequence: TGCGCCACCTCACGGGAAGGGCGGGCCAACGTCCTGACTTTC. Translating it yields CATSREGRANVLTF.

This clone has only one observation. The gene calls are TRBV28 and TRBJ1-4; D remains ambiguous. CDR3 length: 15 residues. Trimming removed 4 bases at V and 6 bases at J, with 15 bases between. Germline CDR1 reads MDHEN; CDR2 reads SYDVKM. In DNA form, the CDR3 reads TGTGCCAGCAGTTCCATTGTGCTGTCGGATGAAAAACTGTTTTTT. Amino acid sequence: CASSSIVLSDEKLFF.